This T cell receptor beta chain was captured by sequencing in a study of cytomegalovirus exposure and HLA in healthy donors. With 5 bases removed from V and 0 bases from J, the gap between germline ends came to 11 bases. This CDR3 is built from 15 residues. Germline CDR1 MNHNS, CDR2 SASEGT. PCR employed 60 Vbeta and 13 Jbeta primers. TCRdb's table, derived via immunoSEQ multiplex PCR, lists solely in-frame clones and lacks some. The table includes approximately 160,000 clones, just under 80% detected once. The study, taken as a whole, reports: It was shown in a later analysis that HLA-associated TCR beta chains were more clonally expanded than other, equally common chains. On later analysis, the bulk of CMV-associated TCR beta chains appeared to be HLA-restricted.

Details on this clone: Antigen specificity is unknown.

The source of this sequence is a woman between 45 and 65 years old in good health and CMV-seropositive. Sequenced input: PBMCs. This chain links TRBV6-1 with TRBJ1-3; D unclear. This chain's CDR3 is CASSFRWSSGNTIYF. For the CDR3, the DNA is TGTGCCAGCAGTTTCCGGTGGAGCTCTGGAAACACCATATATTTT.